One TCR beta chain is described in this entry. The data stem from a study of blood T cell repertoires in COVID-19. The wider study: The analysed material was cDNA or gDNA that came from T cells, B-cell-depleted T cells, or PBMCs.

The CDR3 is 15 amino acids. The V end was cut by 1 base, the J end by 5 bases, with 13 bases between. Germline assignment: CDR1 SGHVS and CDR2 FNYEAQ. Per the authors' pipeline: Amplification of reference gene primers provided the estimated nucleated cell counts. Clones were sequenced by immunoSEQ multiplex PCR, and TCRdb holds only the in-frame ones, with some missing. V and J calls and clone size are as listed in that table; D and trimming were resolved from the DNA. The profile shows some 45,000 clones, roughly 80% of them singletons. This chain joins TRBV7-6 and TRBJ2-3, with D perhaps TRBD1 (6 bases). The sequencing input was peripheral blood. The source of this sequence is a woman aged 60 to 75 with acute or convalescent COVID-19. The CDR3 nucleotides read TGTGCCAGCAGCTTAGACTTGGGGGCCCAAGATACGCAGTATTTT. Its protein is CASSLDLGAQDTQYF.